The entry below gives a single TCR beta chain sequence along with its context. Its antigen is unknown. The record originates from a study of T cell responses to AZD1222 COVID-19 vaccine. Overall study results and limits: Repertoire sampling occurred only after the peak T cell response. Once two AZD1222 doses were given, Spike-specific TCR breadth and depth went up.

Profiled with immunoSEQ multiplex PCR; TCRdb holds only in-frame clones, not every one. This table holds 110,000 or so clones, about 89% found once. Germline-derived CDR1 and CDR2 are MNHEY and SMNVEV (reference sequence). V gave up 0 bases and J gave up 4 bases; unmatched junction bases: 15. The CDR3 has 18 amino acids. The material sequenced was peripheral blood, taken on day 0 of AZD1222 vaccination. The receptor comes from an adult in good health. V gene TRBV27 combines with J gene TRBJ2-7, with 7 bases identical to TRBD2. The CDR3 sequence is CASSLSPWGGGSLYEQYF. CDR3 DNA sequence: TGTGCCAGCAGTTTATCCCCTTGGGGAGGCGGGAGTCTTTACGAGCAGTACTTC.